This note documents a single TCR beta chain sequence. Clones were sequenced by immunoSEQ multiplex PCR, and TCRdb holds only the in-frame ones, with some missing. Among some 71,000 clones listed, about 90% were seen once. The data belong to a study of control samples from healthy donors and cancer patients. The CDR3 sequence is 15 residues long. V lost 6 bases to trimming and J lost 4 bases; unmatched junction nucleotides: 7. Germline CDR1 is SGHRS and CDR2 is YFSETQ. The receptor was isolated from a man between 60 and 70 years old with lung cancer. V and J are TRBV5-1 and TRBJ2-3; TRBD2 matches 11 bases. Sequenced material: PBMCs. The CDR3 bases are TGCGCCAGCATCCGTAGCGGGGGGGAGGCAGATACGCAGTATTTT. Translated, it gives CASIRSGGEADTQYF. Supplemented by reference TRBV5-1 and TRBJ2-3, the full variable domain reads KAGVTQTPRYLIKTRGQQVTLSCSPISGHRSVSWYQQTPGQGLQFLFEYFSETQRNKGNFPGRFSGRQFSNSRSEMNVSTLELGDSALYLCASIRSGGEADTQYFGPGTRLTVL.